This T cell receptor beta chain came from a study of blood T cell repertoires in COVID-19. The CDR3 length is 14 residues. CDR1 DFQATT and CDR2 SNEGSKA come from the germline V gene (reference sequence). Trimming pared 3 bases from V and 7 bases from J, leaving 16 bases between. In the source study's methods: Cell counts per sample came from amplifying reference gene primers. Clones were read by immunoSEQ multiplex PCR, and TCRdb kept only the in-frame ones, dropping some. V and J calls and clone size follow that table, whereas D and trimming were derived from the DNA. The sample consists of about 250,000 clones, about four fifths of them appearing once.

The rearrangement joins TRBV20-1 to TRBJ2-1; a weak D match, TRBD1 (6 bases). The source is a man between 40 and 49 years old with active or convalescent COVID-19. The material sequenced was peripheral blood. Here the CDR3 reads CSASGQGINNEQFF. CDR3 nucleotides: TGCAGTGCTAGTGGGCAGGGGATCAATAATGAGCAGTTCTTC.